This paragraph covers one T cell receptor delta chain sequence. TCRdb assigns this DNA the protein of a much larger clone, which departs from its translation at residue 7; this likely reflects a read error, and the protein shown comes from translating the DNA. Germline loops: CDR1 GEAIGNYY, CDR2 EKD. V lost 7 bases and J lost 0, with 20 bases in between. The CDR3 runs 16 residues. TCRdb re-processed the RT-PCR reads via CATT. Here the sample spans over 1,500 delta-chain clones, 4.4% being singletons. The record originates from a study of gamma-delta T cells after stem cell transplantation. The TCR sequence derives from a human donor. It is not recorded whose cells these are; they may come from a transplant donor. Sequencing used gamma-delta T cells. The chain carries TRDV2 and TRDJ1; TRDD3 might be the D (6 bases). CDR3 coding DNA: TGTGCCTGCGACGAACTAATGGGGATGTACACCGATAAACTCATCTTT. Its protein is CACDELMGMYTDKLIF.